This T cell receptor beta chain was profiled in a study of response to subunit inactivated influenza vaccine. With respect to this clonotype: Its antigen is unknown.

Looked up from germline, CDR1 is LGHDT and CDR2 is YNNKEL (reference sequence). J lost 6 bases, V lost 0 bases, and 12 bases had no gene match. The CDR3 totals 17 residues. TCRdb itself ran the RT-PCR reads through MiXCR, one entry per CDR3 protein. The data show roughly 650,000 distinct CDR3 sequences, approximately 15% seen once. Broader study findings: The authors put forward the suggestion that each seasonal influenza vaccination may bring in only a limited number of new T cells.

The receptor was isolated from a man aged 50 to 59 who received an inactivated influenza vaccine. Sequences were derived from PBMCs from blood, sampled roughly 2 weeks before vaccination. The chain joins TRBV3-1 to TRBJ2-3, with 7 bases that match TRBD2. CDR3 residues: CASSQDRASGFVDTQYF. The DNA for the CDR3 is TGTGCCAGCAGCCAAGATCGGGCTAGCGGCTTCGTCGATACGCAGTATTTT.